This entry lists 25 T cell receptor beta chains sequenced from one sample in a study of blood T cell repertoires in COVID-19. Assay: immunoSEQ multiplex PCR; the TCRdb copy retains only in-frame clones and omits some. Of roughly 59,000 clones listed, approximately 80% are singletons. The sample consisted of peripheral blood. Receptor source: a man older than 75 with acute or convalescent COVID-19.

The V call is TRBV5-1, the J call TRBJ2-7, with D tentatively TRBD1 (5 bases). Trimming left V 0 bases short and J 5 bases short, with 9 bases between. The germline gives CDR1 SGHRS, CDR2 YFSETQ. The CDR3 sequence is 13 residues long. For the CDR3, the DNA is TGCGCCAGCAGCTTGGGGACATGGGACGAGCAGTACTTC. Translating it yields CASSLGTWDEQYF.

J is TRBJ2-7 and V is TRBV2; 7 nucleotides align to TRBD1. Trimming cost V 6 bases and J 1 base; bases outside gene matches: 3. CDR1 and CDR2 from the germline V gene are SNHLY and FYNNEI. This CDR3 contains 13 residues. The chain's CDR3 is CASSYRGSYEQYF. The CDR3, as DNA: TGTGCCAGCAGCTACAGGGGTTCCTACGAGCAGTACTTC.

This clone occurred a few times. This chain uses TRBV27 with TRBJ2-1; TRBD2 matches at 11 bases. Germline V gives CDR1 MNHEY, CDR2 SMNVEV (reference sequence). The CDR3 spans 17 residues. J was trimmed by 7 bases and V by 7 bases; bases with no gene match: 15. CDR3 in amino acids: CASIRSARLAGRNEQFF. The CDR3 DNA sequence: TGTGCCAGCATTCGCTCGGCCAGACTAGCGGGGAGGAATGAGCAGTTCTTC.

The V call is TRBV6-5, the J call TRBJ2-1; weak D call: TRBD1 (6 bases). Looked up from germline, CDR1 is MNHEY and CDR2 is SVGAGI. Trimming stripped 6 bases from V and 6 bases from J, with 12 bases between. The CDR3 spans 13 residues. CDR3 nucleotide sequence: TGTGCCAGCAGGTTGGGGGCCGGCAATGAGCAGTTCTTC. The encoded protein is CASRLGAGNEQFF.

V gene TRBV11-2 combines with J gene TRBJ1-6, with D possibly being TRBD1 (6 bases). The CDR3 has 15 amino acids. CDR1 is SGHAT and CDR2 is FQNNGV in the germline V gene. With 5 bases removed from V and 10 bases from J, the gap between germline ends came to 18 bases. The CDR3 DNA reads as TGTGCCAGCAGCCCGAGGGGGGGGTCGGTATCACCCCTCCACTTT. Encoded protein: CASSPRGGSVSPLHF.

The V call is TRBV10-3, the J call TRBJ1-1, with D uncertain. V shed 7 bases and J shed 4 bases, with 13 bases lying between them. The CDR3 consists of 13 residues. Germline CDR1 is ENHRY and CDR2 is SYGVKD. The CDR3 sequence: CAITPYPSTEAFF. The CDR3 nucleotides are TGTGCCATCACCCCGTATCCGAGCACTGAAGCTTTCTTT.

The rearrangement uses TRBV3-1 (or the pseudogene TRBV3-2) and TRBJ2-1; 15 bases are a match to TRBD2. CDR1 is LGHDT, CDR2 YNNKEL, per germline (reference sequence). This CDR3 comprises 16 residues. CDR3 DNA sequence: TGTGCGTCGTCCGGGACTAGCGGGGGGTGGTACAATGAGCAGTTCTTC. Amino acid sequence: CASSGTSGGWYNEQFF.

The rearrangement links TRBV5-4 to TRBJ2-1; TRBD1 might be the D (6 bases). CDR3 length: 14 amino acids. In germline, CDR1 is SGHNT, CDR2 YYREEE (reference sequence). Trimming left V 4 bases short and J 5 bases short, with 13 bases between. CDR3 amino acids: CASSPGQRDNEQFF. The CDR3 DNA reads TGTGCCAGCAGCCCTGGACAGAGAGACAATGAGCAGTTCTTC. The full variable domain, its missing parts supplied by reference TRBV5-4 and TRBJ2-1, is ETGVTQSPTHLIKTRGQQVTLRCSSQSGHNTVSWYQQALGQGPQFIFQYYREEENGRGNFPPRFSGLQFPNYSSELNVNALELDDSALYLCASSPGQRDNEQFFGPGTRLTVL.

This clone was seen a single time. The chain carries TRBV19 and TRBJ1-2; no reliable D call. Germline V CDR1 and CDR2: LNHDA, SQIVND (reference sequence). This CDR3 spans 14 amino acids. V was cut by 5 bases and J by 4 bases, with 14 bases left in between. The CDR3 DNA reads as TGTGCCAGTAGTGACCGGGTTGTTAGCTATGGCTACACCTTC. This sequence encodes CASSDRVVSYGYTF.

This chain links TRBV6-6 with TRBJ2-7; D perhaps matches TRBD1 (5 bases). In germline, CDR1 is MNHNY, CDR2 SVGAGI (reference sequence). The CDR3 is made up of 13 amino acids. V lost 4 bases and J lost 0, with 7 bases in between. The CDR3 protein is CASSLQDSYEQYF. The CDR3 bases are TGTGCCAGCAGTTTACAGGACTCCTACGAGCAGTACTTC.

V usage is TRBV13 and J usage is TRBJ2-1; 8 bases agree with TRBD2. The CDR3 is made up of 18 amino acids. Germline CDR1 reads PRHDT; CDR2 reads FYEKMQ (reference sequence). V gave up 6 bases and J gave up 1 base; unmatched junction bases: 14. This chain's CDR3 is CASRHTGASGLSYNEQFF. The CDR3 coding sequence is TGTGCCAGCAGGCATACTGGGGCTAGCGGGCTGTCCTACAATGAGCAGTTCTTC.

This clone was recorded a few times. The chain couples TRBV20-1 to TRBJ1-5; D is ambiguous. CDR1 is DFQATT and CDR2 is SNEGSKA in the germline V gene (reference sequence). The CDR3 runs to 15 residues. Trimming pared 3 bases from V and 1 base from J, leaving 13 bases between. CDR3: CSASDGAVSNQPQHF. CDR3 in DNA: TGCAGTGCTAGTGATGGAGCGGTAAGCAATCAGCCCCAGCATTTT.

The chain is built from TRBV6-1 and TRBJ2-1; TRBD2 might be the D (6 bases). Germline V lookup: CDR1 MNHNS, CDR2 SASEGT. With 2 bases removed from V and 4 bases from J, the gap between germline ends came to 15 bases. The CDR3 covers 16 residues. In DNA, the CDR3 is TGTGCCAGCAGTGAACATGGCGGGGCGGGTTACAATGAGCAGTTCTTC. It codes for CASSEHGGAGYNEQFF.

This chain links TRBV30 with TRBJ1-6; unclear D gene. Germline loops: CDR1 GTSNPN, CDR2 SVGIG (reference sequence). V lost 1 base and J 7 bases, leaving 11 bases between the germline ends. The CDR3 length is 14 residues. In DNA, the CDR3 is TGTGCCTGGAGTGGAGGCCTTGACAATTCACCCCTCCACTTT. Translated: CAWSGGLDNSPLHF.

The gene calls are TRBV10-2 and TRBJ2-1; TRBD2 aligns across 9 bases. CDR1 is WSHSY and CDR2 is SAAADI in the germline V gene. This CDR3 contains 16 residues. V gave up 3 bases and J gave up 4 bases; unmatched junction bases: 7. CDR3 DNA: TGCGCCAGCAGTGACCTAGCTAGCGGGACGTACAATGAGCAGTTCTTC. This gives the protein CASSDLASGTYNEQFF.

The V gene is TRBV27, the J gene TRBJ2-3, with TRBD2 identical over 8 bases. This CDR3 has 15 amino acids. With 2 bases clipped from V and 1 base from J, the junction kept 2 bases outside the gene matches. Per germline, CDR1 MNHEY and CDR2 SMNVEV (reference sequence). The CDR3 sequence is CASSLTAGGTDTQYF. The CDR3 bases are TGTGCCAGCAGTTTAACAGCGGGGGGCACAGATACGCAGTATTTT.

This clone has a handful of counts. The V gene is TRBV2, the J gene TRBJ1-4, with 9 positions matching TRBD1. CDR1 and CDR2 (germline): SNHLY, FYNNEI. V was clipped by 6 bases and J by 3 bases; unmatched bases: 5. The CDR3 sequence is 15 residues long. Here the CDR3 DNA reads TGTGCCAGCAGGTTACAGGGGGCGTCTAATGAAAAACTGTTTTTT. It specifies CASRLQGASNEKLFF.

The gene calls are TRBV5-1 and TRBJ2-7; 10 bases are shared with TRBD2. Germline CDR1 is SGHRS and CDR2 is YFSETQ. The J segment lost 3 bases and the V segment lost 0 bases, leaving 6 bases of the junction unmatched. The CDR3 length is 16 residues. The CDR3 nucleotides read TGCGCCAGCAGCTTGGTGTGGTCTAGCGGGAGCTACGAGCAGTACTTC. This sequence encodes CASSLVWSSGSYEQYF.

This chain joins TRBV28 and TRBJ1-1; D remains unclear. The CDR3 extends over 15 amino acids. Germline V gives CDR1 MDHEN, CDR2 SYDVKM. With 6 bases removed from V and 1 base from J, the gap between germline ends came to 15 bases. CDR3 in amino acids: CASSPRRRTNTEAFF. In DNA form, the CDR3 reads TGTGCCAGCAGCCCCCGGAGACGAACGAACACTGAAGCTTTCTTT.

The chain combines TRBV5-8 with TRBJ1-2; D is ambiguous. Trimming left V 1 base short and J 4 bases short, with 14 bases between. Germline V gene sequence: CDR1 SGHTS, CDR2 YDEGEE. The CDR3 sequence is 15 residues long. The CDR3 loop reads CASSLRRGLGYGYTF. The DNA of the CDR3 is TGTGCCAGCAGCTTGAGGCGAGGGCTAGGCTATGGCTACACCTTC.

V and J are TRBV5-1 and TRBJ1-5; tentative D call: TRBD1 (5 bases). CDR3 size: 13 residues. Germline CDR1 and CDR2: SGHRS and YFSETQ. Deletions cut 2 bases from V and 9 bases from J, with 12 bases between. CDR3 protein: CASSFNSGSPQHF. CDR3 coding DNA: TGCGCCAGCAGCTTCAATTCAGGGTCGCCCCAGCATTTT. The complete variable domain, with remaining parts taken from reference TRBV5-1 and TRBJ1-5, reads KAGVTQTPRYLIKTRGQQVTLSCSPISGHRSVSWYQQTPGQGLQFLFEYFSETQRNKGNFPGRFSGRQFSNSRSEMNVSTLELGDSALYLCASSFNSGSPQHFGDGTRLSIL.

In this sample, this clone turned up a few times. This rearrangement joins TRBV30 to TRBJ1-1; the D is unclear. The CDR3 extends over 12 amino acids. V lost 1 base and J 7 bases, leaving 10 bases between the germline ends. CDR1 and CDR2 (germline): GTSNPN, SVGIG (reference sequence). The CDR3 nucleotides are TGTGCCTGGAGTGAATCACGGGTTGAAGCTTTCTTT. Protein product: CAWSESRVEAFF.

This clone turned up a few times. The rearrangement links TRBV30 to TRBJ1-2, with 9 bases aligning to TRBD1. Per the germline V gene, CDR1 is GTSNPN and CDR2 is SVGIG (reference sequence). The CDR3 is made up of 14 amino acids. V trimming: 2 bases; J trimming: 7 bases; junction bases outside the gene matches: 8. In DNA, the CDR3 is TGTGCCTGGAGTACCGGGACAGGGAAGGGTGGCTACACCTTC. Its translation: CAWSTGTGKGGYTF.

In DNA form, the CDR3 reads TGTGCCAGCAGCTTCGGTGCAACTAATGAAAAACTGTTTTTT. This translates into CASSFGATNEKLFF. This sequence joins TRBV11-2 and TRBJ1-4, with D unresolved. The CDR3 is 14 residues long. V was cut by 3 bases and J by 0 bases, with 5 bases left in between. Germline loops: CDR1 SGHAT, CDR2 FQNNGV.

The rearrangement joins TRBV24-1 to TRBJ2-3; 9 bases map to TRBD1. The CDR3 contains 15 residues. Germline V lookup: CDR1 KGHDR, CDR2 SFDVKD. V lost 3 bases to trimming and J lost 3 bases; unmatched junction nucleotides: 3. The chain's CDR3 is CATSDTGQGTDTQYF. CDR3 coding DNA: TGTGCCACCAGTGATACGGGACAGGGTACAGATACGCAGTATTTT.